These T cell receptor beta chains were read from a single sample in a study of T cell responses to AZD1222 COVID-19 vaccine. Generated by immunoSEQ multiplex PCR, the TCRdb table keeps only in-frame clones and is missing some. Here the sample spans 100,000 to 150,000 clones, less than 90% being singletons. The material was peripheral blood, obtained on day 0 of AZD1222 vaccination. Source of these receptors: an adult in good health. Each CDR3 is given with its conserved first and last residue. D genes are given only for firm matches. A row's size may be missing; if present it is once, few, many or a size class.

V gene: TRBV20-1
J gene: TRBJ2-5
D gene: .
clone size: .
CDR3 protein: CSASGGKETQYF
CDR3 DNA: TGCAGTGCTAGTGGCGGAAAAGAGACCCAGTACTTC

V gene: TRBV15
J gene: TRBJ1-4
D gene: .
clone size: .
CDR3 protein: CATSREVLQNEKLFF
CDR3 DNA: TGTGCCACCAGCAGAGAAGTCTTACAGAATGAAAAACTGTTTTTT

V gene: TRBV5-1
J gene: TRBJ2-5
D gene: .
clone size: .
CDR3 protein: CASRRQDQETQYF
CDR3 DNA: TGCGCCAGCCGCCGACAGGATCAAGAGACCCAGTACTTC

V gene: TRBV10-3
J gene: TRBJ2-1
D gene: .
clone size: .
CDR3 protein: CAIRPGQILLGEQFF
CDR3 DNA: TGTGCCATCAGACCGGGACAAATCCTTCTCGGTGAGCAGTTCTTC

V gene: TRBV12-5
J gene: TRBJ2-2
D gene: .
clone size: .
CDR3 protein: CASGSGVVELFF
CDR3 DNA: TGTGCTAGTGGTTCAGGGGTTGTGGAGCTGTTTTTT

V gene: TRBV3-1/TRBV3-2
J gene: TRBJ1-2
D gene: .
clone size: .
CDR3 protein: CASARAARGGYTF
CDR3 DNA: TGTGCCAGCGCCAGGGCAGCCCGAGGGGGCTACACCTTC

V gene: TRBV10-2
J gene: TRBJ1-1
D gene: .
clone size: .
CDR3 protein: CASSDYRANTEAFF
CDR3 DNA: TGCGCCAGCAGTGATTACAGGGCCAACACTGAAGCTTTCTTT

V gene: TRBV6-5
J gene: TRBJ1-2
D gene: .
clone size: .
CDR3 protein: CASSSPGGRSGYTF
CDR3 DNA: TGTGCCAGCAGTTCCCCGGGGGGGCGAAGTGGCTACACCTTC

V gene: TRBV11-2
J gene: TRBJ2-3
D gene: TRBD2
clone size: .
CDR3 protein: CASSLGSGGVADTQYF
CDR3 DNA: TGTGCCAGCAGCTTGGGTAGCGGGGGGGTGGCAGATACGCAGTATTTT

V gene: TRBV6-1
J gene: TRBJ2-1
D gene: TRBD1
clone size: .
CDR3 protein: CASSEAAGQGANEQFF
CDR3 DNA: TGTGCCAGCAGTGAAGCGGCAGGACAGGGCGCGAATGAGCAGTTCTTC

V gene: TRBV6-4
J gene: TRBJ2-2
D gene: TRBD1
clone size: .
CDR3 protein: CASRTGGADTGELFF
CDR3 DNA: TGTGCCAGCCGTACAGGGGGCGCCGACACCGGGGAGCTGTTTTTT

V gene: TRBV7-2
J gene: TRBJ2-1
D gene: .
clone size: .
CDR3 protein: CASSSRPAAIEQFF
CDR3 DNA: TGTGCCAGCAGCTCCAGACCCGCTGCGATTGAGCAGTTCTTC

V gene: TRBV28
J gene: TRBJ1-5
D gene: .
clone size: .
CDR3 protein: CAIGGGRGQPQHF
CDR3 DNA: TGTGCCATTGGCGGCGGGCGAGGGCAGCCCCAGCATTTT

V gene: TRBV18
J gene: TRBJ1-2
D gene: TRBD1
clone size: few
CDR3 protein: CASTDLITGTGPGGYTF
CDR3 DNA: TGTGCCAGCACTGACCTTATAACCGGGACAGGGCCGGGGGGCTACACCTTC

V gene: TRBV12-3/TRBV12-4
J gene: TRBJ1-2
D gene: TRBD1
clone size: .
CDR3 protein: CASSPGGNYGYTF
CDR3 DNA: TGTGCCAGCAGTCCAGGGGGCAACTATGGCTACACCTTC

V gene: TRBV6-2/TRBV6-3
J gene: TRBJ2-1
D gene: .
clone size: .
CDR3 protein: CASSYERNEQFF
CDR3 DNA: TGTGCCAGCAGTTACGAGCGTAATGAGCAGTTCTTC

V gene: TRBV14
J gene: TRBJ2-7
D gene: .
clone size: .
CDR3 protein: CASSFSHEQYF
CDR3 DNA: TGTGCCAGCAGCTTTAGCCACGAGCAGTACTTC

V gene: TRBV7-9
J gene: TRBJ2-3
D gene: TRBD2
clone size: .
CDR3 protein: CASGGTDTQYF
CDR3 DNA: TGTGCCTCCGGGGGGACGGATACGCAGTATTTT

V gene: TRBV30
J gene: TRBJ1-4
D gene: TRBD1
clone size: once
CDR3 protein: CASSQGTVEKLFF
CDR3 DNA: TGTGCCTCCTCACAGGGGACTGTGGAAAAACTGTTTTTT

V gene: TRBV12-5
J gene: TRBJ1-6
D gene: TRBD1
clone size: .
CDR3 protein: CASGAGTGLSPLHF
CDR3 DNA: TGTGCTAGTGGGGCAGGGACAGGACTGTCACCCCTCCACTTT

V gene: TRBV25-1
J gene: TRBJ1-4
D gene: .
clone size: .
CDR3 protein: CASSWTTPSNEKLFF
CDR3 DNA: TGTGCCAGCAGTTGGACGACCCCGTCTAATGAAAAACTGTTTTTT

V gene: TRBV18
J gene: TRBJ2-2
D gene: TRBD1
clone size: .
CDR3 protein: CASSPWTGGTGELFF
CDR3 DNA: TGTGCCAGCTCACCATGGACAGGGGGGACCGGGGAGCTGTTTTTT

V gene: TRBV18
J gene: TRBJ2-7
D gene: .
clone size: .
CDR3 protein: CASSPQAGDEQYF
CDR3 DNA: TGTGCCAGCTCACCACAAGCGGGCGACGAGCAGTACTTC

V gene: TRBV5-1
J gene: TRBJ1-4
D gene: TRBD1
clone size: .
CDR3 protein: CASSNTGAVNEKLFF
CDR3 DNA: TGCGCCAGCAGCAATACAGGGGCCGTTAATGAAAAACTGTTTTTT

V gene: TRBV10-3
J gene: TRBJ1-2
D gene: .
clone size: .
CDR3 protein: CAITSGANYGYTF
CDR3 DNA: TGTGCCATCACCTCGGGAGCTAACTATGGCTACACCTTC

V gene: TRBV29-1
J gene: TRBJ2-6
D gene: .
clone size: few
CDR3 protein: CSVEDRRANVLTF
CDR3 DNA: TGCAGCGTTGAAGACAGGAGGGCCAACGTCCTGACTTTC

V gene: TRBV27
J gene: TRBJ2-7
D gene: .
clone size: .
CDR3 protein: CASSPPGQLSYEQYF
CDR3 DNA: TGTGCCAGCAGTCCCCCGGGACAACTCTCCTACGAGCAGTACTTC

V gene: TRBV29-1
J gene: TRBJ1-2
D gene: .
clone size: .
CDR3 protein: CSVEGTGQPIGYTF
CDR3 DNA: TGCAGCGTTGAAGGTACCGGACAGCCCATTGGCTACACCTTC

V gene: TRBV3-1/TRBV3-2
J gene: TRBJ2-1
D gene: .
clone size: .
CDR3 protein: CASSQDGGLGREQFF
CDR3 DNA: TGTGCCAGCAGCCAAGATGGCGGTTTGGGCAGGGAGCAGTTCTTC

V gene: TRBV7-3
J gene: TRBJ1-6
D gene: .
clone size: .
CDR3 protein: CASSLSDAIYSPLHF
CDR3 DNA: TGTGCCAGCAGCTTGAGTGATGCCATATATTCACCCCTCCACTTT

V gene: TRBV7-9
J gene: TRBJ2-2
D gene: .
clone size: once
CDR3 protein: CASSLEVADTGELFF
CDR3 DNA: TGTGCCAGCAGCTTAGAAGTAGCGGACACCGGGGAGCTGTTTTTT

V gene: TRBV4-3
J gene: TRBJ2-7
D gene: TRBD2
clone size: .
CDR3 protein: CASSQDSGGSYEQYF
CDR3 DNA: TGCGCCAGCAGCCAAGATTCGGGGGGCTCCTACGAGCAGTACTTC

V gene: TRBV6-5
J gene: TRBJ1-1
D gene: TRBD1
clone size: .
CDR3 protein: CASSYFGTDTEAFF
CDR3 DNA: TGTGCCAGCAGTTACTTTGGGACAGACACTGAAGCTTTCTTT

V gene: TRBV6-5
J gene: TRBJ1-2
D gene: .
clone size: once
CDR3 protein: CASSGAGVKGYTF
CDR3 DNA: TGTGCCAGCAGCGGCGCGGGGGTAAAAGGCTACACCTTC

V gene: TRBV9
J gene: TRBJ1-2
D gene: TRBD1
clone size: .
CDR3 protein: CASSVLTGGVYGYTF
CDR3 DNA: TGTGCCAGCAGCGTCCTGACAGGGGGCGTCTATGGCTACACCTTC

V gene: TRBV4-2
J gene: TRBJ1-1
D gene: .
clone size: .
CDR3 protein: CASSQERAMNTEAFF
CDR3 DNA: TGTGCCAGCAGCCAAGAGCGGGCCATGAACACTGAAGCTTTCTTT

V gene: TRBV7-2
J gene: TRBJ1-5
D gene: .
clone size: .
CDR3 protein: CASSLAQQVNQPQHF
CDR3 DNA: TGTGCCAGCAGCTTAGCACAGCAAGTCAATCAGCCCCAGCATTTT

V gene: TRBV23-1
J gene: TRBJ1-3
D gene: .
clone size: .
CDR3 protein: CASSQSPTDGSGNTIYF
CDR3 DNA: TGCGCCAGCAGTCAATCCCCGACCGATGGGTCTGGAAACACCATATATTTT

V gene: TRBV7-2
J gene: TRBJ1-3
D gene: .
clone size: .
CDR3 protein: CASSLIPGRGNTIYF
CDR3 DNA: TGTGCCAGCAGCTTAATTCCAGGGAGAGGAAACACCATATATTTT

V gene: TRBV7-9
J gene: TRBJ2-7
D gene: .
clone size: .
CDR3 protein: CASSFPLTYEQYF
CDR3 DNA: TGTGCCAGCAGCTTCCCCTTGACCTACGAGCAGTACTTC

V gene: TRBV10-2
J gene: TRBJ1-4
D gene: .
clone size: .
CDR3 protein: CASSAGGFREKLFF
CDR3 DNA: TGCGCCAGCAGTGCGGGGGGCTTTCGGGAAAAACTGTTTTTT

V gene: TRBV6-6
J gene: TRBJ2-1
D gene: TRBD2
clone size: .
CDR3 protein: CAIGTSGYNEQFF
CDR3 DNA: TGTGCCATAGGGACTAGCGGTTACAATGAGCAGTTCTTC